This T cell receptor beta chain was recovered during a study of Graves' ophthalmopathy and Graves' hyperthyroidism. Scientists amplified the TCR beta CDR3 regions from RNA transcripts. First-round RT-PCR with HTBI primers preceded a second-round multiplex PCR. TCRdb reprocessed the multiplex PCR reads with MiXCR, giving one entry per CDR3 protein. The data contain 600,000 to 700,000 distinct CDR3 sequences, roughly 39% of them singletons. PBMCs came from 7.5 to 10 ml of fresh peripheral blood. The V and J ends lost 5 bases and 7 bases respectively, with 20 bases between them. This CDR3 region has 15 residues. CDR1 is MGHDK, CDR2 SYGVNS, per germline.

The V and J genes are TRBV25-1 and TRBJ1-2; D uncertain. The receptor was isolated from an adult man with Graves' ophthalmopathy. Sequencing input: peripheral blood. In DNA form, the CDR3 reads TGTGCCAGCAGTTCACCCAGTGACCAGTCTCGTGGCTACACCTTC. It codes for CASSSPSDQSRGYTF.